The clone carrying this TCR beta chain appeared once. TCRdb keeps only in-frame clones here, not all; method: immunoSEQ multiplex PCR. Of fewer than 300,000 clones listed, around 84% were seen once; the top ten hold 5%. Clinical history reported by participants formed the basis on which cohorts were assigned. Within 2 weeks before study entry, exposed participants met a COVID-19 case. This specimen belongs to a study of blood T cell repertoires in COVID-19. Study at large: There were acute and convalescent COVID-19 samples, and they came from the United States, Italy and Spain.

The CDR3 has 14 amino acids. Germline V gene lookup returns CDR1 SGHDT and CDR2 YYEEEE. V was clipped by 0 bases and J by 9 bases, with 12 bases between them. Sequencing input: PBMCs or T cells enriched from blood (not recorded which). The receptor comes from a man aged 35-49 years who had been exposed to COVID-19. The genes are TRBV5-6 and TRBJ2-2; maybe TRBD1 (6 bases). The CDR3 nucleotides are TGTGCCAGCAGCTTGGCAGGGGACGGTTGGGAGCTGTTTTTT. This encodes CASSLAGDGWELFF.